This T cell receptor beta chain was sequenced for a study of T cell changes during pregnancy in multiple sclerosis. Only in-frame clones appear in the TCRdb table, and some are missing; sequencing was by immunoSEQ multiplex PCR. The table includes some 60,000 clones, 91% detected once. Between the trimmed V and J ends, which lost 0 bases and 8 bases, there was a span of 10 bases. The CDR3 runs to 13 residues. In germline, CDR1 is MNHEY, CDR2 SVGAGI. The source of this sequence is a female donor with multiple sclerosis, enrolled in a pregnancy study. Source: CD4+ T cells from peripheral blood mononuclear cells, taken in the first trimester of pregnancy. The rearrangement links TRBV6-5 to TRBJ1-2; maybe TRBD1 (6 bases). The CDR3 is CASSYSGARGYTF. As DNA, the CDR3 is TGTGCCAGCAGTTACTCGGGGGCGCGCGGCTACACCTTC.